The next 25 T cell receptor beta chains were all read from a single sample in a study of cytomegalovirus exposure and HLA in healthy donors. The assay was immunoSEQ multiplex PCR, and TCRdb's table has in-frame clones only and misses some. This table has around 70,000 clones, 90% to 95% appearing once. The sequenced material came from PBMCs. These receptor sequences come from a man between 18 and 35 years old in good health and CMV-seropositive.

The V gene is TRBV7-8, the J gene TRBJ2-1; D might be TRBD2 (5 bases). Germline V gives CDR1 SGHVS, CDR2 FQNEAQ. Trimming cost V 3 bases and J 7 bases, with 13 bases left between them. This CDR3 region has 14 residues. For the CDR3, the DNA is TGTGCCAGCAGCTTCGAAAGCGGTGTGAATGAGCAGTTCTTC. This translates into CASSFESGVNEQFF.

This rearrangement joins TRBV6-1 to TRBJ2-5; tentative D call: TRBD1 (5 bases). The CDR3 is 13 amino acids. CDR1 is MNHNS and CDR2 is SASEGT in the germline V gene. Trimming stripped 3 bases from V and 5 bases from J, with 10 bases between. CDR3 region: CASSDQGRETQYF. In DNA, the CDR3 is TGTGCCAGCAGTGACCAGGGTAGGGAGACCCAGTACTTC.

DNA for the CDR3: TGTGCCACCAGCGCGGGACTCATGAACACTGAAGCTTTCTTT. As protein: CATSAGLMNTEAFF. The chain uses TRBV15 and TRBJ1-1, with D perhaps TRBD1 (5 bases). Germline V CDR1 and CDR2: LNHNV, YYDKDF (reference sequence). The ends were cut back, 5 bases at V and 0 bases at J, with 10 bases in the middle. The length of the CDR3 is 14 residues.

This rearrangement joins TRBV5-1 to TRBJ2-5, with D hard to call. CDR1 is SGHRS and CDR2 is YFSETQ in the germline V gene. This CDR3 is built from 12 residues. The V and J ends lost 3 bases and 2 bases respectively, with 5 bases between them. The CDR3 bases are TGCGCCAGCAGCTCCTTTCAAGAGACCCAGTACTTC. Translated: CASSSFQETQYF. Based on the CDR3 plus reference TRBV5-1 and TRBJ2-5, the full variable domain is KAGVTQTPRYLIKTRGQQVTLSCSPISGHRSVSWYQQTPGQGLQFLFEYFSETQRNKGNFPGRFSGRQFSNSRSEMNVSTLELGDSALYLCASSSFQETQYFGPGTRLLVL.

The chain carries TRBV4-2 and TRBJ1-1; TRBD1 matches at 9 bases. The CDR3 sequence is 16 residues long. Germline trimming cut 1 base from V and 1 base from J; bases unmatched to any gene: 4. Germline V CDR1 and CDR2: LGHNA, YNFKEQ. The CDR3 region is CASSQVAQGANTEAFF. CDR3 nucleotide sequence: TGTGCCAGCAGCCAAGTCGCACAGGGGGCGAACACTGAAGCTTTCTTT.

CDR3 loop: CASSLTSLGGEQFF. CDR3 sequence (DNA): TGCGCCAGCAGCTTAACTAGCCTCGGGGGTGAGCAGTTCTTC. V usage is TRBV5-1 and J usage is TRBJ2-1; a possible D gene is TRBD2 (6 bases). The CDR3 loop spans 14 amino acids. Germline loops: CDR1 SGHRS, CDR2 YFSETQ. Trimming removed 2 bases from V and 9 bases from J, with 15 bases in between.

The CDR3: CASSLEVRENEQFF. The DNA of the CDR3 is TGTGCCAGCAGCTTAGAGGTCAGGGAAAATGAGCAGTTCTTC. The chain links TRBV11-3 to TRBJ2-1; TRBD1 might be the D (5 bases). The germline V gene encodes CDR1 SGHNT and CDR2 YENEEA. The CDR3 runs 14 residues. Trimming pared 0 bases from V and 7 bases from J, leaving 10 bases between.

The chain employs TRBV28 and TRBJ1-4; 8 nucleotides agree with TRBD1. The germline V gene encodes CDR1 MDHEN and CDR2 SYDVKM. CDR3 size: 15 residues. J gave up 7 bases and V 2 bases, and 6 bases lay outside the gene matches. This CDR3 is CASSLSAGTGEKLFF. The CDR3 DNA sequence: TGTGCCAGCAGTTTAAGTGCAGGGACAGGTGAAAAACTGTTTTTT.

This sequence joins TRBV2 and TRBJ2-3, with 14 bases lining up with TRBD2. This CDR3 region has 18 residues. Germline V CDR1 and CDR2: SNHLY, FYNNEI. J gave up 3 bases and V 4 bases, and 9 bases lay outside the gene matches. The CDR3 nucleotides read TGTGCCAGCAGTGGACTAGCGGGAGGGCCGGGCGGGACAGATACGCAGTATTTT. As protein: CASSGLAGGPGGTDTQYF.

This clone was recorded a few times. V is TRBV2 and J is TRBJ1-5, with 10 bases identical to TRBD1. The germline gives CDR1 SNHLY, CDR2 FYNNEI. The CDR3 is 14 residues long. With 4 bases clipped from V and 6 bases from J, the junction kept 3 bases outside the gene matches. The CDR3 loop is CASSGGQGTQPQHF. The CDR3 region has the DNA TGTGCCAGCAGTGGGGGACAGGGGACTCAGCCCCAGCATTTT.

This clone was counted a single time. This chain connects TRBV7-3 to TRBJ2-2, with 8 bases identical to TRBD1. This CDR3 has 14 amino acids. After removal of 3 bases from V and 7 bases from J, the junction contained 4 bases not matched to a gene. CDR1 is SGHTA and CDR2 is FQGTGA in the germline V gene. CDR3 protein: CASSLDRADGELFF. DNA of the CDR3: TGTGCCAGCAGCTTGGACAGGGCGGACGGGGAGCTGTTTTTT.

The chain carries TRBV28 and TRBJ2-1; TRBD1 is a possible D gene (5 bases). Germline CDR1 and CDR2: MDHEN and SYDVKM. V shed 6 bases and J shed 4 bases, with 13 bases lying between them. This CDR3 is built from 14 residues. The CDR3 sequence is CASSNQQVYNEQFF. CDR3 nucleotide sequence: TGTGCCAGCAGCAACCAACAGGTATACAATGAGCAGTTCTTC.

V is TRBV15 and J is TRBJ1-5; TRBD1 matches 7 bases. CDR1 and CDR2 (germline): LNHNV, YYDKDF (reference sequence). The V gene end was trimmed by 3 bases and the J gene end by 0 bases; junction bases not matched to a gene: 8. The CDR3 spans 17 residues. The DNA of the CDR3 is TGTGCCACCAGCAGCCTCCCGGGACAGATTAGCAATCAGCCCCAGCATTTT. Residues: CATSSLPGQISNQPQHF.

The J gene is TRBJ2-1, the V gene TRBV6-1, with 8 positions matching TRBD2. Trimming took 3 bases from V and 7 from J; bases not matched to a gene: 14. The V gene's germline CDR1 is MNHNS and CDR2 SASEGT. The CDR3 is made up of 17 amino acids. CDR3 nucleotides: TGTGCCAGCAGTGATGGCCTGCCGGGAGGGCCGAGGAATGAGCAGTTCTTC. Translating gives CASSDGLPGGPRNEQFF.

The genes are TRBV28 and TRBJ2-7, with 7 bases matching TRBD1. CDR3 size: 15 residues. The V gene end was trimmed by 6 bases and the J gene end by 1 base; junction bases not matched to a gene: 9. Germline V lookup: CDR1 MDHEN, CDR2 SYDVKM. The CDR3 here is CASSRQGIGSYEQYF. The CDR3 coding sequence is TGTGCCAGCAGCCGACAGGGCATCGGGTCCTACGAGCAGTACTTC.

V usage is TRBV18 and J usage is TRBJ1-2; the D gene is possibly TRBD1 (5 bases). Germline V gene data show CDR1 as KGHSH and CDR2 as LQKENI. V was trimmed by 3 bases and J by 5 bases, leaving 13 bases between them. This CDR3 spans 14 amino acids. The CDR3, as DNA: TGTGCCAGCTCACCGGAGACCCAGGGTTATGGCTACACCTTC. This gives the protein CASSPETQGYGYTF. Filled out from reference TRBV18 and TRBJ1-2, the complete variable domain reads NAGVMQNPRHLVRRRGQEARLRCSPMKGHSHVYWYRQLPEEGLKFMVYLQKENIIDESGMPKERFSAEFPKEGPSILRIQQVVRGDSAAYFCASSPETQGYGYTFGSGTRLTVV.

V gene TRBV18 combines with J gene TRBJ2-3, with D unclear. CDR1 and CDR2 (germline): KGHSH, LQKENI. V was cut by 3 bases and J by 7 bases, with 8 bases left in between. CDR3 size: 12 residues. The CDR3 loop is CASSPGSYTQYF. The CDR3 DNA sequence: TGTGCCAGCTCACCCGGGTCCTATACGCAGTATTTT. Drawing the rest from reference TRBV18 and TRBJ2-3, the complete variable domain is NAGVMQNPRHLVRRRGQEARLRCSPMKGHSHVYWYRQLPEEGLKFMVYLQKENIIDESGMPKERFSAEFPKEGPSILRIQQVVRGDSAAYFCASSPGSYTQYFGPGTRLTVL.

The chain uses TRBV29-1 and TRBJ2-3, with 10 bases matching TRBD1. Germline CDR1 is SQVTM and CDR2 is ANQGSEA. This CDR3 spans 14 amino acids. V was pared by 5 bases and J by 6 bases, with 8 bases of the junction left unmatched. CDR3 sequence: CSVSIGQGGDTQYF. The CDR3 DNA reads TGCAGCGTTTCGATAGGACAGGGGGGTGATACGCAGTATTTT.

The rearrangement uses TRBV6-1 and TRBJ2-1, with 10 positions matching TRBD2. V shed 3 bases and J 4 bases; nucleotides not matched to a gene: 6. The CDR3 is made up of 16 amino acids. Germline loops: CDR1 MNHNS, CDR2 SASEGT. The CDR3 spells CASSDGAGGGYNEQFF. CDR3 DNA: TGTGCCAGCAGTGATGGAGCGGGAGGGGGATACAATGAGCAGTTCTTC.

V is TRBV7-8 and J is TRBJ2-2; TRBD1 matches at 10 bases. The germline V gene encodes CDR1 SGHVS and CDR2 FQNEAQ. The CDR3 is 15 amino acids. V lost 5 bases and J lost 8; bases outside the gene matches: 8. This CDR3 reads CASSIGQGVKGELFF. The CDR3 DNA follows: TGTGCCAGCAGCATAGGACAGGGGGTGAAGGGGGAGCTGTTTTTT. Filled out from reference TRBV7-8 and TRBJ2-2, the complete variable domain reads GAGVSQSPRYKVAKRGQDVALRCDPISGHVSLFWYQQALGQGPEFLTYFQNEAQLDKSGLPSDRFFAERPEGSVSTLKIQRTQQEDSAVYLCASSIGQGVKGELFFGEGSRLTVL.

This chain connects TRBV9 to TRBJ2-1; TRBD1 might be the D (5 bases). The CDR3 contains 15 residues. CDR1 and CDR2 (germline): SGDLS, YYNGEE. Trimming stripped 5 bases from V and 2 bases from J, with 14 bases between. The CDR3 region has the DNA TGTGCCAGCAGAGAACGACAGAGACCCTACAATGAGCAGTTCTTC. This encodes CASRERQRPYNEQFF.

The chain carries TRBV19 and TRBJ1-5; a possible D gene is TRBD1 (6 bases). The germline V and J ends were trimmed by 4 bases and 0 bases, with 10 bases remaining between them. This CDR3 has 15 residues. Germline lookup yields CDR1 LNHDA and CDR2 SQIVND (reference sequence). The chain's CDR3 is CASSSHRDSNQPQHF. The DNA for the CDR3 is TGTGCCAGTAGTAGCCACAGGGATAGCAATCAGCCCCAGCATTTT.

This clone was recorded once. This chain links TRBV9 with TRBJ2-5; 9 nucleotides agree with TRBD2. Germline V gene data show CDR1 as SGDLS and CDR2 as YYNGEE. With V trimmed by 3 bases and J by 0 bases, 6 bases remained unmatched. This CDR3 is 16 amino acids long. The CDR3 spells CASSAKGLADQETQYF. CDR3 nucleotides: TGTGCCAGCAGCGCCAAGGGACTAGCTGACCAAGAGACCCAGTACTTC. Complete variable domain (other parts from reference TRBV9 and TRBJ2-5): DSGVTQTPKHLITATGQRVTLRCSPRSGDLSVYWYQQSLDQGLQFLIQYYNGEERAKGNILERFSAQQFPDLHSELNLSSLELGDSALYFCASSAKGLADQETQYFGPGTRLLVL.

This chain uses TRBV28 with TRBJ2-6; weak D call: TRBD1 (7 bases). The CDR3 is 18 amino acids. Germline values: CDR1 MDHEN, CDR2 SYDVKM. V shed 7 bases and J shed 0 bases, with 19 bases lying between them. The CDR3 sequence is CASTMGGQPYSGANVLTF. In nucleotides, the CDR3 is TGTGCCAGCACTATGGGGGGACAGCCATACTCTGGGGCCAACGTCCTGACTTTC. Complete variable domain (other parts from reference TRBV28 and TRBJ2-6): DVKVTQSSRYLVKRTGEKVFLECVQDMDHENMFWYRQDPGLGLRLIYFSYDVKMKEKGDIPEGYSVSREKKERFSLILESASTNQTSMYLCASTMGGQPYSGANVLTFGAGSRLTVL.

The chain is built from TRBV5-4 and TRBJ2-6, with D tentatively TRBD1 (5 bases). This CDR3 is 16 amino acids long. Germline V gene lookup returns CDR1 SGHNT and CDR2 YYREEE (reference sequence). The germline V and J ends were trimmed by 0 bases and 0 bases, with 7 bases remaining between them. CDR3 sequence (DNA): TGTGCCAGCAGCTTGGGACAGTACTCTGGGGCCAACGTCCTGACTTTC. Its protein product is CASSLGQYSGANVLTF.